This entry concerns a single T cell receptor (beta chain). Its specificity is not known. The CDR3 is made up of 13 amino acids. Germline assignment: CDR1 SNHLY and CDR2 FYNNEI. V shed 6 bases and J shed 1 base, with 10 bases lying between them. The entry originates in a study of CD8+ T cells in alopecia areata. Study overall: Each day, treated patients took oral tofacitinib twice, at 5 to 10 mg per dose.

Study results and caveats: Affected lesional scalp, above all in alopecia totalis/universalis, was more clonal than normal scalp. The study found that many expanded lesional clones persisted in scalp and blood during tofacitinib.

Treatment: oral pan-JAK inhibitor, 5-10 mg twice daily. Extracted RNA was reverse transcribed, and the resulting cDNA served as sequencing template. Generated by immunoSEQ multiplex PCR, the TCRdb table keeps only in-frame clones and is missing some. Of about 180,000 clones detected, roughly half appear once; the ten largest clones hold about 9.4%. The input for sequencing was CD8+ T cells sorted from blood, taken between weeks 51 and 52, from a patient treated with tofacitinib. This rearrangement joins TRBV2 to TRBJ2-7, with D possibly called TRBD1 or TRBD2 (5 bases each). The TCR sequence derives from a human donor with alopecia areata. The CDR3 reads CASRGRESYEQYF. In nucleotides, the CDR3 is TGTGCCAGCAGGGGCAGGGAGTCCTACGAGCAGTACTTC.